These 11 T cell receptor beta chains came from one sample sequenced in a study of tumor-infiltrating lymphocytes in oesophageal squamous cell carcinoma. MiXCR, applied by TCRdb to the PCR reads, yields one record per CDR3 protein. The sample holds 5,500 to 6,500 distinct CDR3 sequences, less than 15% seen once. The sample comprised esophageal tumor tissue. The receptors come from a male donor with esophageal squamous cell carcinoma.

The CDR3 bases are TGTGCCAGCGGGGAGACGGCCGCTAGAGTCGCCGGGGAGCTGTTTTTT. It encodes CASGETAARVAGELFF. This sequence joins TRBV6-4 and TRBJ2-2; TRBD2 is a possible D gene (5 bases). This CDR3 contains 16 residues. Per the germline V gene, CDR1 is MRHNA and CDR2 is SNTAGT. Trimming cost V 8 bases and J 6 bases, with 22 bases left between them.

This clonotype is categorized as medium-sized (0.01 to 0.1%). The chain is built from TRBV7-6 and TRBJ2-3; D is uncertain. The CDR3 has 15 residues. V was clipped by 1 base and J by 2 bases, with 10 bases between them. CDR1 SGHVS and CDR2 FNYEAQ come from the germline V gene. The CDR3 region is CASSLGGVNTDTQYF. The DNA for the CDR3 is TGTGCCAGCAGCTTAGGTGGGGTGAACACAGATACGCAGTATTTT.

This clonotype was observed a single time. The chain recombines TRBV5-1 with TRBJ2-5; possibly TRBD1 for D (6 bases). TRBJ2-7 explains the end of the DNA better; the J call may be wrong. CDR3 length equals 12 residues. Germline CDR1 is SGHRS and CDR2 is YFSETQ. In DNA form, the CDR3 reads TGCGCCAGCAGCTTACAGGGCTACGAGCAGTACTTC. Its protein is CASSLQGYEQYF.

The V gene is TRBV4-1, the J gene TRBJ2-4; maybe TRBD1 (6 bases). V was pared by 1 base and J by 6 bases, with 10 bases between. The CDR3 has 14 residues. Germline CDR1 and CDR2: MGHRA and YSYEKL. The CDR3, as DNA: TGCGCCAGCAGCCAAGGGGACACCCTAAACATTCAGTACTTC. This translates into CASSQGDTLNIQYF.

There are many counts of this clonotype. The chain has TRBV10-3 and TRBJ2-1; 9 bases map to TRBD2. In germline, CDR1 is ENHRY, CDR2 SYGVKD. The length of the CDR3 is 12 residues. The ends lost 7 bases at V and 8 bases at J; junction bases unmatched: 3. This CDR3 reads CAIMRGGDEQFF. The DNA for the CDR3 is TGTGCCATCATGCGGGGGGGCGATGAGCAGTTCTTC.

The V gene is TRBV2, the J gene TRBJ2-1, with D perhaps being TRBD1 or TRBD2 (5 bases each). Near its end, the DNA agrees better with TRBJ2-7, so the J call may be wrong. The CDR3 extends over 12 amino acids. Germline loops: CDR1 SNHLY, CDR2 FYNNEI. The CDR3: CASILRGYEQYF. DNA of the CDR3: TGTGCCAGCATATTGAGGGGTTACGAGCAGTACTTC.

This clonotype was recorded many times. This chain links TRBV10-3 with TRBJ2-2; D is unresolved. The CDR3 has 14 amino acids. V was trimmed by 2 bases and J by 5 bases, leaving 9 bases between them. CDR1 and CDR2 from the germline V gene are ENHRY and SYGVKD. CDR3 nucleotides: TGTGCCATCAGTGAGCCGCGTTGGACCGGGGAGCTGTTTTTT. This gives the protein CAISEPRWTGELFF.

This clonotype was seen a few times. The conserved phenylalanine or tryptophan normally closing the CDR3 is absent here, so this likely arose from a read error. No DNA is shown, since the ends of the CDR3 on it are uncertain; the CDR3 is the one TCRdb lists. The V gene is TRBV7-8, the J gene TRBJ2-5. The CDR3 length equals 15 residues, ends included. Germline assignment: CDR1 SGHVS and CDR2 FQNEAQ. CDR3: CASSLGGNYGYNFGS.

This clonotype showed up many times. CDR3 nucleotides: TGTGCCAGCAGCCAAATGACTAGCGGGGGGGCAGAGACCCAGTACTTC. It encodes CASSQMTSGGAETQYF. The rearrangement uses TRBV3-1 and TRBJ2-5; 14 bases are shared with TRBD2. Trimming removed 2 bases from V and 4 bases from J; junction bases left unmatched: 3. Germline loops: CDR1 LGHDT, CDR2 YNNKEL (reference sequence). The CDR3 runs to 16 residues.

This chain connects TRBV20-1 to TRBJ1-1, with TRBD1 as a possible D gene (5 bases). This CDR3 is built from 14 residues. V gave up 8 bases and J gave up 4 bases, with 20 bases separating them. Per germline, CDR1 DFQATT and CDR2 SNEGSKA (reference sequence). The CDR3 bases are TGCAGTTGCGACGCACGTGGGGGTATCACTGAAGCTTTCTTT. Translation: CSCDARGGITEAFF.

There are many counts of this clonotype. V gene TRBV5-4 combines with J gene TRBJ2-3, with D perhaps TRBD2 (7 bases). The CDR3 covers 19 residues. CDR1 and CDR2 (germline): SGHNT, YYREEE (reference sequence). V was pared by 3 bases and J by 0 bases, with 23 bases between. The CDR3 protein is CASSSTPRGGGTSTDTQYF. CDR3 nucleotides: TGTGCCAGCAGCTCGACCCCACGGGGCGGGGGCACTAGCACAGATACGCAGTATTTT. Looking up the rest from reference TRBV5-4 and TRBJ2-3 gives the full variable domain: ETGVTQSPTHLIKTRGQQVTLRCSSQSGHNTVSWYQQALGQGPQFIFQYYREEENGRGNFPPRFSGLQFPNYSSELNVNALELDDSALYLCASSSTPRGGGTSTDTQYFGPGTRLTVL.